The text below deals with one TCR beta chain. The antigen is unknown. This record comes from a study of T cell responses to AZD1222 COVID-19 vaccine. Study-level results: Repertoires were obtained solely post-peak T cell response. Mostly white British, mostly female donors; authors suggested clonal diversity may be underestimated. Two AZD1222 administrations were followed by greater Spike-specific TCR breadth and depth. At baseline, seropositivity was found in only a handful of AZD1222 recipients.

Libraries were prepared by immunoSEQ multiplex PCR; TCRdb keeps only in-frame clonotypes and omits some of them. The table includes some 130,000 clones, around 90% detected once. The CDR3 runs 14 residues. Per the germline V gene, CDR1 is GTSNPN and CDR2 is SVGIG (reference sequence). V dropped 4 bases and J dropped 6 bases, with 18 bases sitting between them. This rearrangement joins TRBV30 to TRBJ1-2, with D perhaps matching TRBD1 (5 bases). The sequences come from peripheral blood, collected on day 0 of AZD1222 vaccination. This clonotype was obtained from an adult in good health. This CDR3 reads CAWKRAGYFDGYTF. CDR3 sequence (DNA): TGTGCCTGGAAGAGGGCAGGGTATTTTGATGGCTACACCTTC.